The sequence of this T cell receptor (beta chain) was determined in a study of shared clonotypes between healthy human individuals. General study findings and limits: Clonotype sharing among donors likely depends on sequencing depth. Limited genetic and exposure-history diversity came from having few donors. Blood was the only sampled material, and tissue repertoires likely differ.

Assay: immunoSEQ multiplex PCR; the TCRdb copy retains only in-frame clones and omits some. The profile shows over 850,000 clones, about 80% of them singletons. J gave up 1 base and V 5 bases, and 2 bases lay outside the gene matches. CDR3 length: 14 residues. Germline V gene lookup returns CDR1 MNHEY and CDR2 SVGAGI. As regards this clone: Its specificity is unknown.

The sequenced sample was memory CD4+ T cells from PBMCs. The subset is: CD45RA-negative fraction. The V gene is TRBV6-5, the J gene TRBJ2-1, with TRBD2 matching 7 bases. The origin of this receptor is a man younger than 30 in good health. Some clones in this sample may be carry-over from other donors' samples. The CDR3 here is CASSRTSSYNEQFF. In DNA, the CDR3 is TGTGCCAGCAGTAGGACTAGTTCCTACAATGAGCAGTTCTTC.